A single sample is the source of the 17 T cell receptor beta chains below, sequenced in a study of T cells after yellow fever vaccination. TCRdb used MiXCR to reprocess the 5' RACE reads, holding one entry per CDR3 protein. The repertoire holds 620,000 or so distinct CDR3 sequences, 9% to 15% seen once, with 15% in the top ten. The sample was PBMCs, taken on the day of the yellow fever booster vaccination. All receptors derive from a man aged 30 to 45 who received the YFV17D yellow fever vaccine.

The chain recombines TRBV29-1 with TRBJ2-7; D may correspond to TRBD1 or TRBD2 (5 bases each). This CDR3 region has 13 residues. V dropped 7 bases and J dropped 7 bases, with 20 bases sitting between them. Germline V lookup: CDR1 SQVTM, CDR2 ANQGSEA. CDR3 sequence (DNA): TGCAGCGCCGAGGGGTCACCTAGGATGGAGCAGTACTTC. Protein product: CSAEGSPRMEQYF.

The chain employs TRBV12-3 or TRBV12-4 and TRBJ2-1; 9 bases line up with TRBD2. With 0 bases clipped from V and 3 bases from J, the junction kept 6 bases outside the gene matches. The length of the CDR3 is 17 residues. The CDR3 DNA reads TGTGCCAGCAGTTTAGCGGCCATAGCGGGAGTCTACAATGAGCAGTTCTTC. This gives the protein CASSLAAIAGVYNEQFF.

This clonotype was detected many times. The genes are TRBV18 and TRBJ2-5; D is possibly TRBD1 or TRBD2 (5 bases each). The CDR3 sequence is 13 residues long. Germline V gene sequence: CDR1 KGHSH, CDR2 LQKENI. V dropped 4 bases and J dropped 0 bases, with 6 bases sitting between them. CDR3 bases: TGTGCCAGCTCACTGGGGGACCAAGAGACCCAGTACTTC. This codes for CASSLGDQETQYF.

This chain joins TRBV20-1 and TRBJ2-1, with 14 bases aligning to TRBD2. J gave up 9 bases and V 2 bases, and 9 bases lay outside the gene matches. This CDR3 is 16 amino acids long. Per germline, CDR1 DFQATT and CDR2 SNEGSKA (reference sequence). The CDR3 DNA is TGCAGTGCTAGATGGGGACTAGCGGGAGTGGGGGGTGAGCAGTTCTTC. Protein product: CSARWGLAGVGGEQFF.

This clonotype turned up a few times. The chain links TRBV28 to TRBJ2-2; no clear D. V dropped 4 bases and J dropped 4 bases, with 10 bases sitting between them. Germline CDR1 MDHEN, CDR2 SYDVKM. The CDR3 runs to 14 residues. The CDR3 protein is CASSYPIGTGELFF. CDR3 sequence (DNA): TGTGCCAGCAGTTACCCAATAGGCACCGGGGAGCTGTTTTTT.

This clonotype has more than one count but fewer than ten. The chain carries TRBV29-1 and TRBJ2-7, with 11 nucleotides matching TRBD1. Germline loops: CDR1 SQVTM, CDR2 ANQGSEA. After removal of 0 bases from V and 0 bases from J, the junction contained 4 bases not matched to a gene. The length of the CDR3 is 16 residues. The CDR3 region has the DNA TGCAGCGTTGAAGAAACCGGGACAGGGGGCTCCTACGAGCAGTACTTC. Translated: CSVEETGTGGSYEQYF.

This clonotype was seen ten or more times. This chain links TRBV5-1 with TRBJ1-1; D may be TRBD1 (5 bases). Deletions cut 5 bases from V and 1 base from J, with 9 bases between. This CDR3 region has 13 residues. Germline CDR1 reads SGHRS; CDR2 reads YFSETQ. The CDR3, as DNA: TGCGCCAGCAGGGAGGGGACGAACACTGAAGCTTTCTTT. Its translation is CASREGTNTEAFF.

This chain connects TRBV6-1 to TRBJ1-4; TRBD1 matches at 7 bases. Germline V gives CDR1 MNHNS, CDR2 SASEGT. V trimming: 4 bases; J trimming: 6 bases; junction bases outside the gene matches: 5. The CDR3 is 14 amino acids. CDR3 in DNA: TGTGCCAGCAGTGTCGACAGGGCGGATGAAAAACTGTTTTTT. Protein product: CASSVDRADEKLFF.

The CDR3, as DNA: TGTGCCAGCAGAGGGGCGGGAGAACTAGATACGCAGTATTTT. This translates into CASRGAGELDTQYF. The V gene is TRBV6-1, the J gene TRBJ2-3; TRBD2 matches at 7 bases. The CDR3 is 14 amino acids. Trimming at V came to 6 bases and at J to 5 bases, leaving 8 bases not matched to a gene. Germline CDR1 MNHNS, CDR2 SASEGT.

The chain carries TRBV5-6 and TRBJ2-5; D might be TRBD1 or TRBD2, each matching 5 bases. This CDR3 contains 13 residues. CDR1 and CDR2 (germline): SGHDT, YYEEEE. Trimming pared 4 bases from V and 3 bases from J, leaving 10 bases between. CDR3 DNA sequence: TGTGCCAGCAGCCGAGGGGCCGAAGAGACCCAGTACTTC. The encoded protein is CASSRGAEETQYF.

The J gene is TRBJ1-6, the V gene TRBV5-1, with TRBD1 identical over 7 bases. The CDR3 length is 16 residues. The V gene's germline CDR1 is SGHRS and CDR2 YFSETQ. After removal of 4 bases from V and 4 bases from J, the junction contained 8 bases not matched to a gene. The CDR3 here is CASSAAGTVYNSPLHF. As DNA, the CDR3 is TGCGCCAGCAGCGCTGCCGGGACAGTTTATAATTCACCCCTCCACTTT.

This clonotype was found a few times. The chain has TRBV5-5 and TRBJ2-5; D not certain. CDR1 and CDR2 from the germline V gene are SGHKS and YYEKEE (reference sequence). The CDR3 spans 14 residues. The V end lost 2 bases, the J end lost 4 bases, and 12 bases lay between the germline ends. The CDR3 region is CASSFRLDGETQYF. CDR3 coding DNA: TGTGCCAGCAGCTTTCGGTTGGACGGAGAGACCCAGTACTTC.

This clonotype came up many times. The V and J genes are TRBV20-1 and TRBJ2-5; perhaps TRBD2 as D (6 bases). The germline gives CDR1 DFQATT, CDR2 SNEGSKA (reference sequence). This CDR3 has 15 amino acids. Trimming cost V 0 bases and J 2 bases, with 13 bases left between them. CDR3 sequence reads: CSARDTVAVQETQYF. The DNA for the CDR3 is TGCAGTGCTAGAGATACGGTAGCGGTACAAGAGACCCAGTACTTC.

This chain uses TRBV20-1 with TRBJ2-3; D perhaps matches TRBD2 (6 bases). The CDR3 is 14 residues long. The germline V and J ends were trimmed by 4 bases and 4 bases, with 15 bases remaining between them. CDR1 is DFQATT and CDR2 is SNEGSKA in the germline V gene (reference sequence). The CDR3 loop is CSAIPGTGSDTQYF. In DNA, the CDR3 is TGCAGTGCTATACCTGGGACTGGGTCAGATACGCAGTATTTT.

This clonotype was counted at least ten times. The CDR3 protein is CASSLSGFGELFF. CDR3 DNA: TGTGCCAGCAGTTTGTCTGGGTTCGGGGAGCTGTTTTTT. The genes are TRBV12-3 or TRBV12-4 and TRBJ2-2; no firm D call. V was pared by 3 bases and J by 7 bases, with 9 bases between. This CDR3 region has 13 residues.

The sample holds a few counts of this clonotype. CDR3 region: CSVSPGGEQYF. The CDR3 bases are TGCAGTGTCTCTCCCGGCGGGGAGCAGTACTTC. The chain carries TRBV20-1 and TRBJ2-7; tentative D call: TRBD2 (5 bases). There are 11 residues in the CDR3. V was clipped by 7 bases and J by 7 bases, with 14 bases between them. Germline V CDR1 and CDR2: DFQATT, SNEGSKA (reference sequence).

This chain joins TRBV3-1 and TRBJ2-7, with TRBD2 matching over 8 bases. The CDR3 totals 14 residues. The V and J ends lost 1 base and 6 bases, in that order; junction bases with no gene match: 5. Looked up from germline, CDR1 is LGHDT and CDR2 is YNNKEL (reference sequence). The CDR3 DNA reads as TGTGCCAGCAGCCAAGGGACGAGCGGGAGCGAGCAGTACTTC. This encodes CASSQGTSGSEQYF.